This T cell receptor (beta chain) was identified during a study of siplizumab effects on memory and regulatory T cells (dated by TCRdb to the late 2010s). About the study as a whole: The effect of the anti-CD2 antibody siplizumab on alloreactive T-cell subsets was examined in allogeneic mixed lymphocyte reactions constructed from human PBMCs.

Sorted unstimulated T cells, along with proliferating T cells recovered from mixed lymphocyte reactions, underwent TCRbeta CDR3 sequencing. Fresh whole blood from 9 to 11 HLA-typed healthy donors was used to isolate PBMCs. To map where alloreactive clones came from, CD4+ regulatory T cells in the unstimulated state were FACS-sorted. In regard to this clone: Its cognate antigen has yet to be identified. The record has no base qualities; no much larger clone is one base away.

The paper's findings and limits, for the study overall: Because sequences at frequencies below about 10^-5 were poorly captured, only a minor fraction of alloreactive clones could be mapped back to unstimulated subsets. Among mappable alloreactive CD4+ clones, the Treg-derived fraction averaged nearly 70% with siplizumab versus about 27% in control reactions. Siplizumab significantly lowered the cumulative frequency of alloreactive sequences that could be traced to unstimulated CD4+ memory T cells. No functional confirmation was obtained for the suppressive function of proliferating Tregs from siplizumab cultures. For roughly 75-97% of proliferating CD4+ or CD8+ clones, no naive or memory phenotype could be assigned. Greater diversity appeared to be present in unstimulated naive T cells than in memory T cells, and a substantial contribution to the alloresponse seemed to be made by naive cells.

The V end gives up 3 bases and the J end 6 bases, leaving 3 bases in the junction not matched to a gene. CDR1 and CDR2, per the germline V gene (reference sequence), are MNHEY and SMNVEV. The CDR3 has 15 amino acids, counting the end cysteine and phenylalanine. The DNA shown is the 45-base CDR3, in frame from base 1. Preparation of the library involved the immunoSEQ multiplex PCR assay. Some 1.1 x 10^5 TCR templates per sample were assayed by the deep sequencing platform. Genomic DNA extracted from sorted T cells was used for TCRbeta CDR3 sequencing. As for the authors' bioinformatics: The R programming language was used for the clonal analysis of the TCRbeta CDR3 data. Alloreactive CD4+ and CD8+ clones were defined by comparing unstimulated samples with post-reaction CFSE-low samples. Regulatory or non-regulatory origin of alloreactive CD4+ clones was assigned by matching sequences to the sorted unstimulated Treg and non-Treg repertoires. Not all clones reach the TCRdb copy of this immuneACCESS table, which keeps in-frame sequences only. Checked studies attribute under half of the gap to unresolved V genes and leave the rest unexplained. For V, J and clone size, that table is used; D and trimming come from the DNA. The sample table shows tens of thousands of clones, and about 87% are seen once. The ten most abundant clones make up under 2% of the sample.

What was sequenced was Tregs sorted from blood. This TCR came from a human donor in good health. The sequence links TRBV27 to TRBJ2-1; TRBD2 matches 12 bases in the middle. The sequenced DNA is TGTGCCAGCAGTTTCACGACTAGCGGGGGCAATGAGCAGTTCTTC. Translated, this is CASSFTTSGGNEQFF.